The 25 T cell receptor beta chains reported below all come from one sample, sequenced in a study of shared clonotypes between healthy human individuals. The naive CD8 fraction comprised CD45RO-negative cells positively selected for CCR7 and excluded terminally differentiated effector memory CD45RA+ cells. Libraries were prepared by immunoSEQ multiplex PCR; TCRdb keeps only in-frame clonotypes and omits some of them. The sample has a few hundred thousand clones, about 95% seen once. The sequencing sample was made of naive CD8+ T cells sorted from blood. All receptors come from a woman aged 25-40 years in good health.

The CDR3 DNA reads TGTGCCACCACCCCGGGACGCGGCTACGAGCAGTACTTC. Protein: CATTPGRGYEQYF. The rearrangement joins TRBV27 to TRBJ2-7; D assignment may be TRBD1 or TRBD2 (5 bases each). V was cut by 10 bases and J by 3 bases, with 16 bases left in between. Germline V CDR1 and CDR2: MNHEY, SMNVEV (reference sequence). The CDR3 loop spans 13 amino acids.

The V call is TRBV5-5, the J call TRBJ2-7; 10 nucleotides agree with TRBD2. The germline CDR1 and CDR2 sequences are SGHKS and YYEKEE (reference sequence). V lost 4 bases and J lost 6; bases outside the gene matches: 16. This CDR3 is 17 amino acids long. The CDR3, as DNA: TGTGCCAGCAGCCCAACCCAGACCAGCGGGAGGGCCGGCGAGCAGTACTTC. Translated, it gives CASSPTQTSGRAGEQYF.

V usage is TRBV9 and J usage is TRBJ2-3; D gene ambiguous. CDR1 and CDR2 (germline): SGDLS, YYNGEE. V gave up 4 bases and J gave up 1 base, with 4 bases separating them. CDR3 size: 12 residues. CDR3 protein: CASSLGTDTQYF. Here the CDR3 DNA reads TGTGCCAGCAGCTTAGGCACAGATACGCAGTATTTT. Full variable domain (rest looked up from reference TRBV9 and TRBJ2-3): DSGVTQTPKHLITATGQRVTLRCSPRSGDLSVYWYQQSLDQGLQFLIQYYNGEERAKGNILERFSAQQFPDLHSELNLSSLELGDSALYFCASSLGTDTQYFGPGTRLTVL.

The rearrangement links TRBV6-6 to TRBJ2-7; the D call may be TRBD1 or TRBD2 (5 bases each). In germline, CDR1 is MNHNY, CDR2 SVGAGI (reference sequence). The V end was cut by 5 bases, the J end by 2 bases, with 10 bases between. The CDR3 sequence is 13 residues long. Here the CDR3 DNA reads TGTGCCAGCAGTCCGGGACGGACCTACGAGCAGTACTTC. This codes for CASSPGRTYEQYF.

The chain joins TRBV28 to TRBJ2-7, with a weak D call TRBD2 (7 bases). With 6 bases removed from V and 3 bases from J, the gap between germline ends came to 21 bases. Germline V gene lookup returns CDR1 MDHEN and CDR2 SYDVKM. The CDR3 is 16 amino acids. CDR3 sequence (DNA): TGTGCCAGCAGGATAAGGGGGGAGGGAATCTTCTACGAGCAGTACTTC. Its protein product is CASRIRGEGIFYEQYF.

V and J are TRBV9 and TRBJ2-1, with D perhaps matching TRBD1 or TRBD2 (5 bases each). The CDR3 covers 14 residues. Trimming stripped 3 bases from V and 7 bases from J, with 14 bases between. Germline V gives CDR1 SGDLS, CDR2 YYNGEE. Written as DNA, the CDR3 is TGTGCCAGCAGCGCGGGATGGGGGTCGAATGAGCAGTTCTTC. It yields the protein CASSAGWGSNEQFF.

Here the CDR3 DNA reads TGTGCCAGCAGCCTAACAGGGTTATCGGACGGAAACACCATATATTTT. Protein sequence: CASSLTGLSDGNTIYF. This chain connects TRBV7-6 to TRBJ1-3, with D possibly matching TRBD1 (6 bases). The CDR3 runs to 16 residues. Per the germline V gene, CDR1 is SGHVS and CDR2 is FNYEAQ. Between the trimmed V and J ends, which lost 5 bases and 4 bases, there was a span of 18 bases.

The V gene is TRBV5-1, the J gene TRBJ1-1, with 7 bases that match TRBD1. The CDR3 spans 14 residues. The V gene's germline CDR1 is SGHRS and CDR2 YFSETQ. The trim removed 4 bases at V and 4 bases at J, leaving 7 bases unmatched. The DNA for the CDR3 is TGCGCCAGCAGCCTGGTAGCAGGGGGCACTGAAGCTTTCTTT. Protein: CASSLVAGGTEAFF.

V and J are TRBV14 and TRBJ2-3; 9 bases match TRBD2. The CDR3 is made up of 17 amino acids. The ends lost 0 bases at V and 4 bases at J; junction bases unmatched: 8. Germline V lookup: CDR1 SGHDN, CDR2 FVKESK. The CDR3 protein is CASSQERVAGVADTQYF. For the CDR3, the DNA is TGTGCCAGCAGCCAAGAGCGGGTAGCGGGAGTTGCAGATACGCAGTATTTT.

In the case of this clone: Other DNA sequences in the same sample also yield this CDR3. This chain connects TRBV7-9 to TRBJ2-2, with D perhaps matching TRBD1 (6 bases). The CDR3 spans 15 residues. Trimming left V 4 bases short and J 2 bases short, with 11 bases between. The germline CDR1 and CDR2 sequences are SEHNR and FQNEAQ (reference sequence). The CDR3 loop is CASSSPGHNTGELFF. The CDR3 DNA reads TGTGCCAGCAGCTCGCCGGGACATAACACCGGGGAGCTGTTTTTT.

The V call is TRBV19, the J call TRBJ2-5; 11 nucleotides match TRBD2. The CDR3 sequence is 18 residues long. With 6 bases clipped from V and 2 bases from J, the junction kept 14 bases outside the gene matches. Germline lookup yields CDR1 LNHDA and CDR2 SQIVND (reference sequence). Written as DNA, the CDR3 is TGTGCCAGTAGCCCGGGACTAGCGGTTGAGGTGCTTCAAGAGACCCAGTACTTC. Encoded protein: CASSPGLAVEVLQETQYF.

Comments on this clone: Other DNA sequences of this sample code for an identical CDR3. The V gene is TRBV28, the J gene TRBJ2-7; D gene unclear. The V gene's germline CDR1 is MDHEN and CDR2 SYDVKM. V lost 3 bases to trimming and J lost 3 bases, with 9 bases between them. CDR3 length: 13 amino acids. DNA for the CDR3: TGTGCCAGCAGTTTGGCAGCAAGCTACGAGCAGTACTTC. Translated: CASSLAASYEQYF.

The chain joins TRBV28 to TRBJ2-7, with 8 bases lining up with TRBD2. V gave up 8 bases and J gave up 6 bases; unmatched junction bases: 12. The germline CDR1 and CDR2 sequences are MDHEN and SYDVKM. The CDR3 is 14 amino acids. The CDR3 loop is CASGPSGSGGEQYF. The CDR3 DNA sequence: TGTGCCAGCGGCCCGAGCGGGAGCGGCGGCGAGCAGTACTTC.

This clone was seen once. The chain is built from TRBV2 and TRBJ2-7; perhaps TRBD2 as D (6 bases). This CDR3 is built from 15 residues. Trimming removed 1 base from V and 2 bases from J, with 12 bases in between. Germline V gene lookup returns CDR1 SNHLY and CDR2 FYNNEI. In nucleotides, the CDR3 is TGTGCCAGCAGTGAAGGAGGAGGGATAGCCTACGAGCAGTACTTC. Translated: CASSEGGGIAYEQYF.

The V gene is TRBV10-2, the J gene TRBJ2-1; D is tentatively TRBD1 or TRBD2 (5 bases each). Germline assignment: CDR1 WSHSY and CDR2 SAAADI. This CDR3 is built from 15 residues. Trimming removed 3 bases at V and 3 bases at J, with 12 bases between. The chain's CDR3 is CASSDRDRLYNEQFF. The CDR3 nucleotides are TGCGCCAGCAGTGATAGGGACCGGCTCTACAATGAGCAGTTCTTC.

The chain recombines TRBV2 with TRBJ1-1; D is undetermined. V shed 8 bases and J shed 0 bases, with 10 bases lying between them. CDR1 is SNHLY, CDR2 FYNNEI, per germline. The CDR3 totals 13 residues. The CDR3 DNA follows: TGTGCCAGCCGTCAGGACCTGAACACTGAAGCTTTCTTT. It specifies CASRQDLNTEAFF. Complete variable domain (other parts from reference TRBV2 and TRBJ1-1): EPEVTQTPSHQVTQMGQEVILRCVPISNHLYFYWYRQILGQKVEFLVSFYNNEISEKSEIFDDQFSVERPDGSNFTLKIRSTKLEDSAMYFCASRQDLNTEAFFGQGTRLTVV.

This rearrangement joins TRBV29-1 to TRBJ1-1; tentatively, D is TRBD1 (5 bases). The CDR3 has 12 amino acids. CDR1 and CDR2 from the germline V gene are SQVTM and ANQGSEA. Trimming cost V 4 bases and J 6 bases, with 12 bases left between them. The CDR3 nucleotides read TGCAGCGTTGCGGTGCGGGGGTCTGAAGCTTTCTTT. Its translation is CSVAVRGSEAFF.

DNA of the CDR3: TGTGCCAGCAGCCTTGGTAGACGGGGTCTCGCTGAAGCTTTCTTT. This encodes CASSLGRRGLAEAFF. The chain uses TRBV5-4 and TRBJ1-1, with D uncertain. CDR1 is SGHNT, CDR2 YYREEE, per germline (reference sequence). V was shortened by 4 bases and J by 6 bases, with 19 bases between the two germline ends. The CDR3 loop spans 15 amino acids.

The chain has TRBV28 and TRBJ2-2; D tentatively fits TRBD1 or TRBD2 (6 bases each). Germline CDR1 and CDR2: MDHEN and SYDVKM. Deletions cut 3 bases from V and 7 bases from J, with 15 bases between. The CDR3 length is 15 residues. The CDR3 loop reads CASSFLGEGGGELFF. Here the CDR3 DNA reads TGTGCCAGCAGTTTTCTCGGAGAGGGGGGCGGGGAGCTGTTTTTT.

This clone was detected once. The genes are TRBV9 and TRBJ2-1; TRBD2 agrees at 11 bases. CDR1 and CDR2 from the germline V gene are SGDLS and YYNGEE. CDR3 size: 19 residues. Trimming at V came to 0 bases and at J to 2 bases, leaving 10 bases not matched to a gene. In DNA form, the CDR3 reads TGTGCCAGCAGCGTAGAGGAAGGGTTGGGACTAGCGGCCTACAATGAGCAGTTCTTC. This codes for CASSVEEGLGLAAYNEQFF.

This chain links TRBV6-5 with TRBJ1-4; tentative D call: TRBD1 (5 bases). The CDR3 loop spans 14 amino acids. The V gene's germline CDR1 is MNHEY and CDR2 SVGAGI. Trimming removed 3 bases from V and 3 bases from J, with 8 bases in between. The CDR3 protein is CASSYIGANEKLFF. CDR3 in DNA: TGTGCCAGCAGTTATATAGGGGCTAATGAAAAACTGTTTTTT.

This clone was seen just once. DNA of the CDR3: TGTGCCAGCGTCGGGACTAGCGGGAGGCTGACCTACGAGCAGTACTTC. This translates into CASVGTSGRLTYEQYF. The genes are TRBV2 and TRBJ2-7, with 15 bases matching TRBD2. Germline CDR1 SNHLY, CDR2 FYNNEI. This CDR3 has 16 residues. Unmatched junction bases numbered 7, after V lost 8 bases and J lost 2 bases. Drawing the rest from reference TRBV2 and TRBJ2-7, the complete variable domain is EPEVTQTPSHQVTQMGQEVILRCVPISNHLYFYWYRQILGQKVEFLVSFYNNEISEKSEIFDDQFSVERPDGSNFTLKIRSTKLEDSAMYFCASVGTSGRLTYEQYFGPGTRLTVT.

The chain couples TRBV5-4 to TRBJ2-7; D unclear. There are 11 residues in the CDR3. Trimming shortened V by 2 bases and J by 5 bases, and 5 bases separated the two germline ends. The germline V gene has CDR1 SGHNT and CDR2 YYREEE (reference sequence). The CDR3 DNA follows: TGTGCCAGCAGCTTTGGGGACGAGCAGTACTTC. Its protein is CASSFGDEQYF.

CDR3 nucleotide sequence: TGTGCCAGCAGAGGGGGGGGTGAAGCTTTCTTT. It translates to CASRGGGEAFF. V and J are TRBV5-4 and TRBJ1-1, with D perhaps TRBD1 (6 bases). CDR1 is SGHNT, CDR2 YYREEE, per germline (reference sequence). Trimming left V 5 bases short and J 7 bases short, with 9 bases between. This CDR3 region has 11 residues. The complete variable domain, with remaining parts taken from reference TRBV5-4 and TRBJ1-1, reads ETGVTQSPTHLIKTRGQQVTLRCSSQSGHNTVSWYQQALGQGPQFIFQYYREEENGRGNFPPRFSGLQFPNYSSELNVNALELDDSALYLCASRGGGEAFFGQGTRLTVV.

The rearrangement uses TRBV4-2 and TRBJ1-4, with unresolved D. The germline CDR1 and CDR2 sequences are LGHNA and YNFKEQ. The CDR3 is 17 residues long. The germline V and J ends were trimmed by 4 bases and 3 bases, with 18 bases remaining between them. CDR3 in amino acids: CASSPPWVLEANEKLFF. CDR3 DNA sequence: TGTGCCAGCAGCCCTCCTTGGGTATTGGAGGCTAATGAAAAACTGTTTTTT.